The present T cell receptor beta chain was sequenced within a study of OX40 agonist ivuxolimab in advanced cancers. Study background: Patients were given ivuxolimab, an antibody that agonizes OX40 (CD134).

Using immunoSEQ multiplex PCR, the repertoire was profiled, and TCRdb retains in-frame clones only, with some absent. The table has over 70,000 clones, about 90% seen once; the top ten hold approximately 7.4%. Trimming removed 1 base at V and 3 bases at J, with 4 bases between. The V gene's germline CDR1 is SEHNR and CDR2 FQNEAQ (reference sequence). The CDR3 spans 12 residues. The material sequenced was CD4+ or CD8+ T cells sorted from blood, taken in a trial of the OX40 agonist ivuxolimab. The chain employs TRBV7-9 and TRBJ2-7; no definite D call. The TCR comes from an adult with an advanced solid tumor such as melanoma, head and neck, liver or kidney cancer. Here the CDR3 DNA reads TGTGCCAGCAGCTTAGACCACTACGAGCAGTACTTC. It translates to CASSLDHYEQYF.